The T cell receptor (beta chain) under discussion was sequenced for a study of cytomegalovirus exposure and HLA in healthy donors. Looking at the study overall: Among about 179 million T cells, an earlier analysis found 90 million to 130 million unique TCR beta sequences.

General observations from the study: Most TCR beta V segments were productive about 87% or about 30% of the time in an earlier analysis. Later analysis identified several of the most significant clusters that appeared linked to common viral pathogens.

Primers for the PCR totalled 60 Vbeta and 13 Jbeta. Assay: immunoSEQ multiplex PCR; the TCRdb copy retains only in-frame clones and omits some. The repertoire has around 160,000 clones, 75% of them found once; the top ten carry around 4.6%. Despite likely unrecorded immune exposures, the donors were nominally healthy at the time of sampling. Worth noting for this clone: The target antigen is unknown.

The V end was cut by 0 bases, the J end by 1 base, with 4 bases between. The CDR3 has 13 residues. Germline-derived CDR1 and CDR2 are SGDLS and YYNGEE. Sequenced input: PBMCs. The rearrangement joins TRBV9 to TRBJ2-5; D call uncertain. The clonotype was recovered from a male donor in good health and CMV-seronegative. CDR3 coding DNA: TGTGCCAGCAGCGTAGCCAGCCAAGAGACCCAGTACTTC. It specifies CASSVASQETQYF. Full variable domain (outside the CDR3, taken from reference TRBV9 and TRBJ2-5): DSGVTQTPKHLITATGQRVTLRCSPRSGDLSVYWYQQSLDQGLQFLIQYYNGEERAKGNILERFSAQQFPDLHSELNLSSLELGDSALYFCASSVASQETQYFGPGTRLLVL.